This record covers a single TCR beta chain. Its specificity is unknown. This sample was taken from a study of cytomegalovirus exposure and HLA in healthy donors. In the study overall: Around 81% of 350 to 400 genotyped donors fell in the Caucasian-associated ancestry cluster. Broader study findings: A later analysis reportedly found fewer N-insertions in an Asian-associated ancestry cluster than the approximately 660-donor mean. In a later analysis, the majority of CMV-associated beta chains seemingly showed HLA restriction.

CDR3 size: 13 residues. Per the germline V gene, CDR1 is SQVTM and CDR2 is ANQGSEA. V trimming: 7 bases; J trimming: 8 bases; junction bases outside the gene matches: 12. This PCR relied on a set of 60 Vbeta primers and 13 Jbeta primers. The method was immunoSEQ multiplex PCR; TCRdb's version includes in-frame clones alone and lacks a portion of them. The profile shows 110,000 to 150,000 clones, about 70% of them singletons. The origin of this receptor is a woman in her thirties or forties in good health and CMV-seronegative. Sequencing was carried out using PBMCs. This chain uses TRBV29-1 with TRBJ1-2, with 8 bases matching TRBD1. CDR3 in amino acids: CSASGQEGGGYTF. CDR3 nucleotide sequence: TGCAGCGCCTCGGGACAGGAAGGAGGGGGCTACACCTTC.